This T cell receptor beta chain appears in the sequencing data of a study of T-cell reconstitution after alpha-beta-depleted transplantation in children (dated by TCRdb to the mid-2010s). Looking at the study overall: Using TCR repertoire profiling, the study quantitatively followed how T-cell immune reconstitution unfolded in children after TCRalphabeta/CD19-depleted allogeneic hematopoietic cell transplantation.

This clonotype occurred many times. Its antigen is not yet known. No qualities accompany the bases; no much larger clone lies one base away. Libraries were prepared through PCR. Instrument used: Illumina HiSeq 2500. To normalize quantification of the TCRbeta repertoire, the TCR libraries were built with molecular barcoding that relied on unique molecular identifiers. The public sequencing data were trimmed at Q25 with fastp and processed into clonotypes with MiXCR by TCRdb, which kept only in-frame beta chains. Rows with one shared CDR3 protein collapse into an entry with the most common genes and DNA. For this sample the table gives about 480,000 distinct CDR3 sequences, of which around an eighth were detected only once. About 6% of the sample is held by the ten biggest clonotypes. For CDR1 and CDR2, the germline V gene lists SGHVS and FNYEAQ. The CDR3, cysteine through phenylalanine, is 13 amino acids long. Of all the DNA, just the CDR3 is kept, 39 bases in frame from base 1. Trimming removed 4 bases from V and 7 bases from J; the gene matches leave 6 bases unexplained.

This chain is built from TRBV7-6 and TRBJ1-1; 7 of the junction bases match TRBD1. This specimen was PBMCs from the stem cell graft donor, taken from the stem cell graft. The source of this sequence is a human donor who donated a stem cell graft to a child with combined immunodeficiency. The CDR3 protein sequence reads: CASSSAGGIEAFF. The DNA sequence is given as TGTGCCAGCAGCTCGGCAGGGGGAATTGAAGCTTTCTTT. Reference TRBV7-6 and TRBJ1-1 proteins supply the regions before and after the CDR3; the full variable domain is: GAGVSQSPRYKVTKRGQDVALRCDPISGHVSLYWYRQALGQGPEFLTYFNYEAQQDKSGLPNDRFSAERPEGSISTLTIQRTEQRDSAMYRCASSSAGGIEAFFGQGTRLTVV.